The 26 T cell receptor beta chains in this list originate from one sample, sequenced in a study of blood T cell repertoires in COVID-19. Assay used: immunoSEQ multiplex PCR; TCRdb lists only in-frame clones, some missing. Of some 180,000 clones in the sample, about 80% were seen once. Sequenced material: PBMCs or T cells enriched from blood (not recorded which). All receptors derive from a woman aged 60-75 years with acute COVID-19.

The chain employs TRBV19 and TRBJ1-5; 10 positions agree with TRBD1. From germline, CDR1 is LNHDA and CDR2 SQIVND (reference sequence). V shed 6 bases, J shed 5 bases, and the junction held 13 bases outside the gene matches. The CDR3 is 17 amino acids. As DNA, the CDR3 is TGTGCCAGTAGCCACGCGGGACAGGGGTTCTCGGATCAGCCCCAGCATTTT. Translation: CASSHAGQGFSDQPQHF.

This chain joins TRBV18 and TRBJ2-7; 8 nucleotides align to TRBD1. Germline-derived CDR1 and CDR2 are KGHSH and LQKENI. J was trimmed by 7 bases and V by 2 bases; bases with no gene match: 10. This CDR3 is built from 15 residues. DNA for the CDR3: TGTGCCAGCTCACCAAGGACCAGGGGGCTGGGGGAGCAGTACTTC. Translated: CASSPRTRGLGEQYF.

The sample holds one count of this clone. The chain links TRBV6-5 to TRBJ2-3, with TRBD1 as a possible D gene (5 bases). Germline V gene lookup returns CDR1 MNHEY and CDR2 SVGAGI. The CDR3 sequence is 14 residues long. V was cut by 0 bases and J by 1 base, with 5 bases left in between. CDR3 sequence reads: CASSYSTGTDTQYF. CDR3 nucleotides: TGTGCCAGCAGTTACTCGACAGGCACAGATACGCAGTATTTT.

CDR3 nucleotides: TGCAGTGCTAGTGTGGCGGGATTGGGGAATGAGCAGTTCTTC. This gives the protein CSASVAGLGNEQFF. The chain joins TRBV20-1 to TRBJ2-1; D might be TRBD2 (6 bases). The CDR3 runs to 14 residues. Between the trimmed V and J ends, which lost 3 bases and 7 bases, there was a span of 16 bases. Germline V lookup: CDR1 DFQATT, CDR2 SNEGSKA (reference sequence).

This chain connects TRBV28 to TRBJ1-1; D possibly corresponds to TRBD1 (6 bases). Trimming took off 6 bases at V and 5 bases at J, with 19 bases between the two ends. CDR3 length equals 15 residues. Germline values: CDR1 MDHEN, CDR2 SYDVKM. The CDR3 loop is CASSLQAGGYTEAFF. CDR3 nucleotides: TGTGCCAGCAGCCTTCAAGCGGGGGGCTATACTGAAGCTTTCTTT.

This chain joins TRBV28 and TRBJ1-3; 8 bases fit TRBD1. The germline V gene encodes CDR1 MDHEN and CDR2 SYDVKM. Trimming at V came to 5 bases and at J to 4 bases, leaving 7 bases not matched to a gene. The CDR3 is made up of 15 amino acids. DNA for the CDR3: TGTGCCAGCAGTGCTGACAGGGGAAAGGGAAACACCATATATTTT. Translating it yields CASSADRGKGNTIYF. Filled out from reference TRBV28 and TRBJ1-3, the complete variable domain reads DVKVTQSSRYLVKRTGEKVFLECVQDMDHENMFWYRQDPGLGLRLIYFSYDVKMKEKGDIPEGYSVSREKKERFSLILESASTNQTSMYLCASSADRGKGNTIYFGEGSWLTVV.

The chain carries TRBV27 and TRBJ2-3; 9 bases fit TRBD1. The length of the CDR3 is 15 residues. The germline CDR1 and CDR2 sequences are MNHEY and SMNVEV (reference sequence). Trimming removed 5 bases from V and 2 bases from J; junction bases left unmatched: 5. CDR3 region: CASSGRDRATDTQYF. The CDR3 region has the DNA TGTGCCAGCAGTGGCCGGGACAGGGCCACAGATACGCAGTATTTT.

This clone was recorded a few times. The chain couples TRBV12-3 or TRBV12-4 to TRBJ2-2, with D possibly matching TRBD2 (5 bases). The germline V and J ends were trimmed by 6 bases and 0 bases, with 5 bases remaining between them. This CDR3 is 13 amino acids long. In nucleotides, the CDR3 is TGTGCCAGCAGGCGGGCGAACACCGGGGAGCTGTTTTTT. Translation gives CASRRANTGELFF.

The CDR3 region has the DNA TGTGCCAGCAGGGGAGCCACAGATACGCAGTATTTT. Its protein product is CASRGATDTQYF. The rearrangement joins TRBV7-2 to TRBJ2-3; perhaps TRBD2 as D (5 bases). CDR3 length: 12 residues. Germline CDR1 is SGHTA and CDR2 is FQGNSA. The V end lost 6 bases, the J end lost 2 bases, and 6 bases lay between the germline ends.

The rearrangement joins TRBV6-6 to TRBJ2-7, with 9 bases fitting TRBD1. The V gene end was trimmed by 5 bases and the J gene end by 6 bases; junction bases not matched to a gene: 14. This CDR3 spans 16 amino acids. Germline V gives CDR1 MNHNY, CDR2 SVGAGI (reference sequence). CDR3 sequence (DNA): TGTGCCAGCAGTACCCCTTTAAGGACAGGGGTAGCCGAGCAGTACTTC. This encodes CASSTPLRTGVAEQYF.

The rearrangement uses TRBV10-2 and TRBJ1-1, with 7 bases that match TRBD1. The CDR3 is 13 amino acids. V lost 6 bases to trimming and J lost 4 bases; unmatched junction nucleotides: 5. Germline lookup yields CDR1 WSHSY and CDR2 SAAADI. For the CDR3, the DNA is TGCGCCAGCAGGGAGGACAGGACCACTGAAGCTTTCTTT. This translates into CASREDRTTEAFF.

The CDR3 protein is CASSLASAPLHF. DNA for the CDR3: TGTGCCAGCAGTTTGGCCTCAGCACCCCTCCACTTT. The chain carries TRBV28 and TRBJ1-6; D unclear. Per germline, CDR1 MDHEN and CDR2 SYDVKM. The V end lost 3 bases, the J end lost 11 bases, and 8 bases lay between the germline ends. The CDR3 runs to 12 residues.

This chain connects TRBV21-1 to TRBJ1-2. TRBV21-1 is reported as a pseudogene. The CDR3 sequence is 16 residues long. The CDR3 nucleotides are TGTGCCAGCAGCAAAGACCTGGAGGGAAGAAGCTGTGGCTACACCTTC. This encodes CASSKDLEGRSCGYTF.

The chain employs TRBV12-3 or TRBV12-4 and TRBJ1-2, with unresolved D. Trimming pared 3 bases from V and 3 bases from J, leaving 5 bases between. The CDR3 runs to 12 residues. The CDR3 DNA reads TGTGCCAGCAGTTTCCAGTACTATGGCTACACCTTC. It translates to CASSFQYYGYTF.

The chain has TRBV2 and TRBJ1-2, with D possibly TRBD1 on 6 matching bases. Trimming took 4 bases from V and 7 from J, leaving 16 bases between them. CDR1 is SNHLY and CDR2 is FYNNEI in the germline V gene. The length of the CDR3 is 14 residues. CDR3 residues: CASSVSDRSSGYTF. The DNA for the CDR3 is TGTGCCAGCAGTGTATCGGACAGATCGTCTGGCTACACCTTC.

This chain links TRBV29-1 with TRBJ1-3; D perhaps matches TRBD1 (6 bases). CDR3 length: 15 residues. Germline values: CDR1 SQVTM, CDR2 ANQGSEA. V lost 4 bases, J lost 0 bases, and 13 bases lay in between. CDR3 in DNA: TGCAGCGTTGGTCAGGGGACGAGCTCTGGAAACACCATATATTTT. Amino acids: CSVGQGTSSGNTIYF.

The chain recombines TRBV7-8 with TRBJ1-5; 10 bases fit TRBD1. The CDR3 spans 16 residues. The germline CDR1 and CDR2 sequences are SGHVS and FQNEAQ. Germline trimming cut 5 bases from V and 4 bases from J; bases unmatched to any gene: 8. The CDR3 spells CASSPPMGQGNQPQHF. The CDR3, as DNA: TGTGCCAGCAGCCCCCCCATGGGACAGGGGAATCAGCCCCAGCATTTT.

V and J are TRBV5-1 and TRBJ2-2, with D tentatively TRBD2 (6 bases). Germline V CDR1 and CDR2: SGHRS, YFSETQ. The V end lost 4 bases, the J end lost 5 bases, and 9 bases lay between the germline ends. The CDR3 is 13 residues long. The CDR3 region is CASSPRETGELFF. CDR3 nucleotides: TGCGCCAGCAGCCCACGGGAGACCGGGGAGCTGTTTTTT. The full variable domain, rest sourced from reference TRBV5-1 and TRBJ2-2, is KAGVTQTPRYLIKTRGQQVTLSCSPISGHRSVSWYQQTPGQGLQFLFEYFSETQRNKGNFPGRFSGRQFSNSRSEMNVSTLELGDSALYLCASSPRETGELFFGEGSRLTVL.

V and J are TRBV5-8 and TRBJ1-4, with D perhaps matching TRBD1 (5 bases). V lost 4 bases, J lost 0 bases, and 16 bases lay in between. Germline V lookup: CDR1 SGHTS, CDR2 YDEGEE. The length of the CDR3 is 17 residues. Here the CDR3 reads CASSGVAQAPTNEKLFF. The DNA of the CDR3 is TGTGCCAGCAGCGGGGTAGCACAGGCACCAACTAATGAAAAACTGTTTTTT.

The CDR3 region has the DNA TGTGCCAGCAGTGACAACCCGGACAGGTTCTATGGCTACACCTTC. Translating gives CASSDNPDRFYGYTF. V usage is TRBV6-1 and J usage is TRBJ1-2, with 7 nucleotides matching TRBD1. The V gene's germline CDR1 is MNHNS and CDR2 SASEGT. The length of the CDR3 is 15 residues. V shed 3 bases, J shed 4 bases, and the junction held 8 bases outside the gene matches.

V usage is TRBV18 and J usage is TRBJ2-2; D is unresolved. The CDR3 extends over 17 amino acids. The germline V gene has CDR1 KGHSH and CDR2 LQKENI. Trimming shortened V by 3 bases and J by 4 bases, and 18 bases separated the two germline ends. CDR3 coding DNA: TGTGCCAGCTCACCGGTACTCGGCGAGAGACTCACCGGGGAGCTGTTTTTT. It specifies CASSPVLGERLTGELFF.

DNA for the CDR3: TGTGCCACCAGCAGAGATTTATCAGGGTCGAATCAGCCCCAGCATTTT. It encodes CATSRDLSGSNQPQHF. J is TRBJ1-5 and V is TRBV15; D is possibly TRBD1 (5 bases). With 0 bases removed from V and 4 bases from J, the gap between germline ends came to 13 bases. There are 16 residues in the CDR3. Germline lookup yields CDR1 LNHNV and CDR2 YYDKDF (reference sequence).

The rearrangement uses TRBV12-3 or TRBV12-4 and TRBJ2-2, with D maybe TRBD1 (6 bases). This CDR3 comprises 13 residues. Trimming removed 7 bases at V and 8 bases at J, with 14 bases between. CDR3 nucleotides: TGTGCCAGCAACCGGGGACATTCGGGGGAGCTGTTTTTT. Protein: CASNRGHSGELFF.

This clone came up once. The J gene is TRBJ1-6, the V gene TRBV5-4; D perhaps matches TRBD1 (5 bases). Germline lookup yields CDR1 SGHNT and CDR2 YYREEE (reference sequence). The CDR3 is 15 residues long. V dropped 0 bases and J dropped 9 bases, with 13 bases sitting between them. CDR3 loop: CASSLAGTGGSPLHF. The DNA for the CDR3 is TGTGCCAGCAGCTTGGCCGGAACAGGTGGTTCACCCCTCCACTTT.

This clone was picked up one time. The chain links TRBV5-1 to TRBJ2-1; 9 nucleotides match TRBD2. The V gene end was trimmed by 4 bases and the J gene end by 5 bases; junction bases not matched to a gene: 10. Germline assignment: CDR1 SGHRS and CDR2 YFSETQ. The CDR3 runs 16 residues. The CDR3 sequence is CASSRILAGRDNEQFF. The CDR3 DNA reads TGCGCCAGCAGCCGGATACTAGCGGGCCGGGACAATGAGCAGTTCTTC.

The rearrangement links TRBV2 to TRBJ2-5; 11 bases are a match to TRBD2. This CDR3 is 17 amino acids long. CDR1 is SNHLY and CDR2 is FYNNEI in the germline V gene. V shed 6 bases and J 2 bases; nucleotides not matched to a gene: 11. CDR3 nucleotide sequence: TGTGCCAGCAGCTCCAGGCTAGCGGGAGGAAGGCAAGAGACCCAGTACTTC. Translation: CASSSRLAGGRQETQYF.